One sample yielded the 6 T cell receptor beta chains listed below, sequenced in a study of control samples from healthy donors and cancer patients. The assay was immunoSEQ multiplex PCR, and TCRdb's table has in-frame clones only and misses some. The sample holds tens of thousands of clones, 70% to 90% seen once. Sequences were obtained from PBMCs. Every receptor here comes from a woman aged 55-69 years with head and neck cancer.

This clone was observed a single time. This sequence joins TRBV7-2 and TRBJ2-7; TRBD2 aligns across 8 bases. The CDR3 is made up of 16 amino acids. Germline V lookup: CDR1 SGHTA, CDR2 FQGNSA. V shed 5 bases and J 5 bases; nucleotides not matched to a gene: 14. The DNA of the CDR3 is TGTGCCAGCAGCAAACGGGAGGGCCGGCTCTCTGACGAGCAGTACTTC. Its translation is CASSKREGRLSDEQYF. The full variable domain, rest sourced from reference TRBV7-2 and TRBJ2-7, is GAGVSQSPSNKVTEKGKDVELRCDPISGHTALYWYRQSLGQGLEFLIYFQGNSAPDKSGLPSDRFSAERTGGSVSTLTIQRTQQEDSAVYLCASSKREGRLSDEQYFGPGTRLTVT.

This chain joins TRBV5-1 and TRBJ2-7; 13 bases are a match to TRBD2. With V trimmed by 0 bases and J by 6 bases, 3 bases remained unmatched. The CDR3 sequence is 15 residues long. Germline V gives CDR1 SGHRS, CDR2 YFSETQ. CDR3 nucleotides: TGCGCCAGCAGCTTGGCACTAGCGGGAGGGCGCGAGCAGTACTTC. It codes for CASSLALAGGREQYF.

This clone was counted only a few times. The V gene is TRBV18, the J gene TRBJ1-5, with 10 bases identical to TRBD1. Germline V lookup: CDR1 KGHSH, CDR2 LQKENI. The CDR3 sequence is 16 residues long. V gave up 3 bases and J gave up 3 bases; unmatched junction bases: 5. The CDR3 nucleotides read TGTGCCAGCTCACCCCGGGACAGGGGCAACAATCAGCCCCAGCATTTT. Protein sequence: CASSPRDRGNNQPQHF.

The chain recombines TRBV11-2 with TRBJ2-1; maybe TRBD2 (7 bases). Germline V gene data show CDR1 as SGHAT and CDR2 as FQNNGV. The CDR3 totals 15 residues. V lost 5 bases and J lost 6, with 17 bases in between. CDR3 coding DNA: TGTGCCAGCAGCCCCCGGGTAGGGGGGGGCAATGAGCAGTTCTTC. Its protein product is CASSPRVGGGNEQFF.

This chain links TRBV6-5 with TRBJ1-2, with a weak D call TRBD1 (6 bases). Germline CDR1 reads MNHEY; CDR2 reads SVGAGI. Trimming took 6 bases from V and 8 from J, leaving 19 bases between them. This CDR3 spans 14 amino acids. CDR3 residues: CASSKGGRIEGYTF. The CDR3, as DNA: TGTGCCAGCAGCAAGGGGGGGCGCATTGAGGGCTACACCTTC.

This clone occurred once. This sequence joins TRBV7-2 and TRBJ1-2; D perhaps matches TRBD1 (5 bases). The germline CDR1 and CDR2 sequences are SGHTA and FQGNSA. The V end lost 1 base, the J end lost 6 bases, and 15 bases lay between the germline ends. CDR3 length: 15 residues. The CDR3 reads CASSLVAGAVDGYTF. CDR3 sequence (DNA): TGTGCCAGCAGCTTAGTAGCCGGGGCCGTGGATGGCTACACCTTC.